This TCR beta chain was observed in a study of preoperative IRX-2 immunotherapy in early breast cancer. Sequencing was performed with immunoSEQ multiplex PCR; in TCRdb, only in-frame clones are kept and a portion is missing. The repertoire holds 3,000 to 4,500 clones, roughly 69% seen once, with around 10% in the top ten. Trimming left V 4 bases short and J 5 bases short, with 11 bases between. The CDR3 is made up of 13 amino acids. In germline, CDR1 is MNHGY, CDR2 SAAAGT. Treatment here: preoperative locoregional IRX-2 cytokine immunotherapy. Preoperative locoregional IRX-2 cytokine immunotherapy was tested in the phase Ib source study. There are a few counts of this clone.

The source is a human donor with breast cancer. The chain recombines TRBV6-8 with TRBJ1-1; D might be TRBD1 (5 bases). Source: tumor tissue, taken after IRX-2 immunotherapy. CDR3 nucleotide sequence: TGTGCCAGCAGTTCCACGGGGGGAACTGAAGCTTTCTTT. It is translated as CASSSTGGTEAFF.